This TCR beta chain was captured in a study of T cells after yellow fever vaccination (dated by TCRdb to the late 2010s). Describing the broader study: The SMART-Seq v4 Ultra Low Input RNA kit was used to prepare libraries from fractions with low cell numbers. To follow T-cell clones before and after both primary and booster YFV17D yellow fever vaccination, bulk TCR alpha and beta repertoires underwent longitudinal sequencing. Two healthy male donors made up the cohort, one aged 18 to 30 years and the other aged 30 to 40 years. Blood samples were taken at several timepoints before and after primary and secondary immunization, and bulk PBMC replicates and cell subsets were isolated.

Between the V and J ends, shortened by 3 bases and 5 bases respectively, the junction contains 12 bases. Including the terminal cysteine and phenylalanine, the CDR3 comprises 14 residues. The entry retains the CDR3 DNA only, 42 bases that are in frame from base 1. Based on the germline V gene, the CDR1 and CDR2 sequences are SGHRS and YFSETQ. The treatment or condition label of this sample denotes: live attenuated yellow fever vaccine strain. A standard Ficoll-Paque protocol was used to isolate PBMCs from peripheral blood. CD4 and CD8 T-cell fractions were isolated with Dynabeads CD4 and CD8 positive selection kits. TriZol was used to extract RNA from bulk PBMCs, CD4 and CD8 fractions, and dextramer-positive and dextramer-negative fractions. To note about this clonotype: Its antigen remains undetermined. No per-base quality is available; no much larger clone lies one base away.

TCRdb shows the sequencer as Illumina NovaSeq 6000. TCR cDNA was made using 5'RACE template switching, a step that added a universal primer site and unique molecular identifiers. cDNA synthesis was primed from both the TCR alpha and TCR beta constant segments. Library amplification involved two PCR steps, and the second step added sample barcodes and sequencing adapters. Libraries were sequenced on Illumina HiSeq 2500 (2x100 bp) or NovaSeq (2x150 bp). As for the original processing: MIGEC was used to demultiplex reads and collapse the reads into UMI consensus sequences, and MiXCR was used for V(D)J alignment. Clonotypes responding to the vaccine were identified with edgeR on replicate PBMC samples, with the criteria of FDR below 0.01 and a log2 fold change above 5 up to day 15. Each bulk clonotype was labeled CD4 or CD8 based on which sequenced repertoire, CD4 or CD8, contained the clonotype at higher abundance. TCRdb handled the public reads itself, with Q25 trimming in fastp and clone calling in MiXCR, and kept productive beta chains. Every entry covers one CDR3 protein and lists the most common genes and DNA from its rows. None of the V and J calls come from the authors' own analysis; TCRdb made them. The sample has about 320,000 distinct CDR3 sequences on record, around 11% of them singletons. The top ten constitute over 3% of the sample.

What the research found in general, with its limitations: After the booster, most clones that had expanded after primary vaccination were detected again (nearly 97% of CD4 and around nine tenths of CD8), suggesting broad maintenance of memory. FACS-sorted repertoires could contain abundant contaminating clonotypes from the bulk population, so computational filtering was required. Compared with the primary T-cell response, the secondary T-cell response was weaker but faster, peaking on day 5 rather than day 15. Because only a couple of donors were included in the study, the extent to which the findings can be generalized is limited. A small share of clonotypes was detected in both CD4 and CD8 compartments, with the overlap likely arising from convergent recombination.

Specimen: CD4+ T cells sorted from PBMCs, collected 45 days after the yellow fever booster vaccination. The receptor chain draws on TRBV5-1 and TRBJ1-5; the D gene cannot be named for sure. The receptor comes from a man younger than 35 who received the YFV17D yellow fever vaccine. The bases read TGCGCCAGCAGCTGGGGAGGAAGGGATCAGCCCCAGCATTTT. Translation gives CASSWGGRDQPQHF. Supplemented by the reference TRBV5-1 and TRBJ1-5 proteins around the CDR3, the complete variable domain is KAGVTQTPRYLIKTRGQQVTLSCSPISGHRSVSWYQQTPGQGLQFLFEYFSETQRNKGNFPGRFSGRQFSNSRSEMNVSTLELGDSALYLCASSWGGRDQPQHFGDGTRLSIL.